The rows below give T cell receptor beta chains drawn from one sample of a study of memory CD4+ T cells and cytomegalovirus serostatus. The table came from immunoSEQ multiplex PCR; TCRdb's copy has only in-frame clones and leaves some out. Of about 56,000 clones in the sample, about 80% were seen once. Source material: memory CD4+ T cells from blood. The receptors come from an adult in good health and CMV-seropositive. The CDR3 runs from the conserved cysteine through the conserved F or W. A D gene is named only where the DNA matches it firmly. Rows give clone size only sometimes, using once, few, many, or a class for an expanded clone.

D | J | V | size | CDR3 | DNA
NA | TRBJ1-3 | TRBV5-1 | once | CASQSGPSGNTIYF | TGCGCCAGCCAATCGGGGCCCTCTGGAAACACCATATATTTT
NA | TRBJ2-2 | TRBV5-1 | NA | CASSLGGHTGELFF | TGCGCCAGCAGCTTGGGGGGTCACACCGGGGAGCTGTTTTTT
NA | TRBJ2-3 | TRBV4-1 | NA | CASSQDSARDTDTQYF | TGCGCCAGCAGCCAAGATTCCGCTCGGGACACAGATACGCAGTATTTT
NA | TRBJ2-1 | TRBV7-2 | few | CASSLVRKEDNEQFF | TGTGCCAGCAGCTTAGTCCGTAAAGAGGACAATGAGCAGTTCTTC
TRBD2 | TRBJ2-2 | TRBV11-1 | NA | CASGGTSGSINTGELFF | TGTGCCAGCGGAGGGACTAGCGGGAGTATCAACACCGGGGAGCTGTTTTTT
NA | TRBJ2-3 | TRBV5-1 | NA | CASSPVQRTDTQYF | TGCGCCAGCAGCCCTGTTCAGAGGACCGATACGCAGTATTTT
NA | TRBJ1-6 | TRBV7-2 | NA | CASSLTTNSPLHF | TGTGCCAGCAGCCTAACGACGAATTCACCCCTCCACTTT
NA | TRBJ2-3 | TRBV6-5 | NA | CASLTTGRPDTQYF | TGTGCCAGCTTAACGACGGGGAGGCCAGATACGCAGTATTTT
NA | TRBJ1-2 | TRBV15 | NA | CATSRAAGYDGYTF | TGTGCCACCAGCCGGGCGGCAGGGTACGATGGCTACACCTTC
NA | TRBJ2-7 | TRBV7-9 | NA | CASSVQLGSSYEQYF | TGTGCCAGCAGCGTCCAACTGGGCAGCTCCTACGAGCAGTACTTC
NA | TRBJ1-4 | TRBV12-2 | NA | CASRLAPLNRQIPQFHEKLFF | TGTGCAAGTCGCTTAGCGCCCCTGAACAGACAGATACCGCAATTCCATGAAAAACTGTTTTTT
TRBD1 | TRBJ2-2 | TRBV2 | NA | CASTGQGVYTGELFF | TGTGCCAGCACTGGACAGGGTGTTTACACCGGGGAGCTGTTTTTT
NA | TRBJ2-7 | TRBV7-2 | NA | CASSFIQGGTYEQYF | TGTGCCAGCAGCTTCATACAGGGTGGGACCTACGAGCAGTACTTC
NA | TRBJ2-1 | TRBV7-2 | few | CASSFGAATNEQFF | TGTGCCAGCAGCTTTGGGGCTGCGACCAATGAGCAGTTCTTC
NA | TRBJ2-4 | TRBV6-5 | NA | CASSGGQPYIQYF | TGTGCCAGCAGTGGCGGGCAGCCCTACATTCAGTACTTC
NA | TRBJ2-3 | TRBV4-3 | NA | CASSAIGFGTDTQYF | TGCGCCAGCAGCGCAATTGGCTTCGGCACAGATACGCAGTATTTT
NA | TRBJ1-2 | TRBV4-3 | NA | CASSQGTGNYGYTF | TGCGCCAGCAGCCAAGGAACAGGAAACTATGGCTACACCTTC
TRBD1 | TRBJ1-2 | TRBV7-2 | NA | CASSLAPHPRGQDGYTF | TGTGCCAGCAGCTTAGCGCCCCACCCCAGGGGGCAGGATGGCTACACCTTC
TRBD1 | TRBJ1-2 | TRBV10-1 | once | CAKLPGQSYGYTF | TGCGCCAAACTCCCGGGACAGTCTTATGGCTACACCTTC
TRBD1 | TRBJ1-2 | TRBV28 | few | CASSFGQGPTLAGYTF | TGTGCCAGCAGTTTTGGACAGGGTCCAACTCTAGCCGGCTACACCTTC
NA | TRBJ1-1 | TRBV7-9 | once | CASSFGQTNTEAFF | TGTGCCAGCAGCTTTGGACAGACCAACACTGAAGCTTTCTTT
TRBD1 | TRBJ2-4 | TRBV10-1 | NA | CASSGDSPPKNIQYF | TGCGCCAGCAGTGGGGACAGTCCCCCAAAAAACATTCAGTACTTC
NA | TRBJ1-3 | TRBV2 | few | CASRDGGYSGNTIYF | TGTGCCAGCAGGGATGGGGGCTACTCTGGAAACACCATATATTTT
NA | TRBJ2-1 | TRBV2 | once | CASSRSTLSINEQFF | TGTGCCAGCAGCAGATCTACCTTAAGTATCAATGAGCAGTTCTTC
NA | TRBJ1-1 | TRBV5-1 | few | CASSFPPGENTEAFF | TGCGCCAGCAGCTTCCCTCCGGGAGAGAACACTGAAGCTTTCTTT
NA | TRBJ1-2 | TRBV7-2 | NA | CASSLAQGRSGYTF | TGTGCCAGCAGCTTAGCCCAGGGTCGAAGTGGCTACACCTTC
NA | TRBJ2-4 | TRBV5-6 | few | CASSLAGQKNIQYF | TGTGCCAGCAGCTTGGCGGGCCAAAAAAACATTCAGTACTTC
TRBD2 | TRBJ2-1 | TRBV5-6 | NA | CASSPANSGTYNEQFF | TGTGCCAGCAGCCCAGCTAATAGCGGGACGTACAATGAGCAGTTCTTC
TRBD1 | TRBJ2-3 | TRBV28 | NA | CASSRDRVVYF | TGTGCCAGCAGTCGAGACAGGGTGGTGTATTTT
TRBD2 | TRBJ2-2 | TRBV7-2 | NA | CASSLLAGFTGELFF | TGTGCCAGCAGCTTACTAGCGGGCTTCACCGGGGAGCTGTTTTTT
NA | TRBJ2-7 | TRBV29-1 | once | CSVEDQDGYEQYF | TGCAGCGTTGAAGATCAGGACGGCTACGAGCAGTACTTC
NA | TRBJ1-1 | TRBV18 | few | CASSPYTANTEAFF | TGTGCCAGCTCACCTTATACAGCGAACACTGAAGCTTTCTTT
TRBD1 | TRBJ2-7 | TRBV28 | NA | CASLSSGTGRYEQYF | TGTGCCAGCTTGTCCTCCGGGACAGGCCGCTACGAGCAGTACTTC